These 18 T cell receptor beta chains came from one sample sequenced in a study of shared T cell receptors in the human thymus. TCRdb's copy holds only in-frame clones and misses some; the assay was immunoSEQ multiplex PCR. The data hold about 660,000 clones, with roughly 90% observed a single time. This sample was shared with a second study, whose subject was human thymus T cells.

Sequenced: thymocytes. The receptors were gathered from a boy under two years old with a congenital heart defect.

This clone was counted once. The chain couples TRBV4-1 to TRBJ2-1; D possibly corresponds to TRBD2 (7 bases). V was shortened by 0 bases and J by 10 bases, with 28 bases between the two germline ends. CDR1 is MGHRA, CDR2 YSYEKL, per germline. CDR3 length: 19 residues. CDR3 loop: CASSQEGGPRTLVADEQFF. Written as DNA, the CDR3 is TGCGCCAGCAGCCAAGAGGGGGGGCCGAGGACTCTAGTAGCGGACGAGCAGTTCTTC.

With respect to this clone: The junction and the germline gene differ at one end; a read error may be behind it. The chain employs TRBV11-2 and TRBJ2-3; D possibly corresponds to TRBD2 (6 bases). This CDR3 has 12 residues. In germline, CDR1 is SGHAT, CDR2 FQNNGV. The CDR3 nucleotides are TGTGCCAGCAGCTCAGGCACGGGAGACCTGGGTTTT. It codes for CASSSGTGDLGF.

This chain connects TRBV12-5 to TRBJ1-2, with D unclear. Germline V gene data show CDR1 as LGHNT and CDR2 as FRNRAP. V lost 7 bases, J lost 1 base, and 10 bases lay in between. This CDR3 has 13 residues. CDR3 residues: CASAPWSNYGYTF. The CDR3 DNA is TGTGCTAGTGCCCCCTGGAGTAACTATGGCTACACCTTC.

V and J are TRBV20-1 and TRBJ2-7; D is unclear. The germline CDR1 and CDR2 sequences are DFQATT and SNEGSKA (reference sequence). This CDR3 is 11 amino acids long. The ends were cut back, 3 bases at V and 3 bases at J, with 6 bases in the middle. The CDR3 DNA is TGCAGTGCTAGTCCCCTCTACGAGCAGTACTTC. This translates into CSASPLYEQYF.

This clone was observed once. The chain uses TRBV11-3 and TRBJ2-7; D uncertain. V shed 3 bases and J shed 5 bases, with 5 bases lying between them. Germline V gene lookup returns CDR1 SGHNT and CDR2 YENEEA. This CDR3 spans 11 amino acids. CDR3 residues: CASSFVDEQYF. CDR3 in DNA: TGTGCCAGCAGCTTCGTTGACGAGCAGTACTTC.

V gene TRBV4-2 combines with J gene TRBJ2-5; 12 positions match TRBD2. The J call may not be correct, given that the DNA end is closer to TRBJ2-7. Germline assignment: CDR1 LGHNA and CDR2 YNFKEQ. The CDR3 is made up of 18 amino acids. The CDR3 reads CASSQDPLAGGPGHEQYF. CDR3 nucleotides: TGTGCCAGCAGCCAAGATCCCCTAGCGGGAGGGCCAGGGCACGAGCAGTACTTC.

V gene TRBV25-1 combines with J gene TRBJ2-7, with D unresolved. The germline V and J ends were trimmed by 4 bases and 0 bases, with 16 bases remaining between them. Germline V lookup: CDR1 MGHDK, CDR2 SYGVNS. This CDR3 region has 16 residues. The CDR3 coding sequence is TGTGCCAGCAGTGCCTTGTATGGCGGCCCCTCCTACGAGCAGTACTTC. Translating gives CASSALYGGPSYEQYF.

This chain joins TRBV11-2 and TRBJ2-5; 9 bases match TRBD2. Trimming at V came to 5 bases and at J to 11 bases, leaving 9 bases not matched to a gene. CDR1 and CDR2 from the germline V gene are SGHAT and FQNNGV. This CDR3 has 13 amino acids. CDR3 sequence (DNA): TGTGCCAGCAGCCTGACTAGCGGTCCGCCGCAGTACTTC. Residues: CASSLTSGPPQYF.

This clone was observed a few times. The chain joins TRBV27 to TRBJ2-1; TRBD2 matches at 15 bases. This CDR3 comprises 18 residues. The trim removed 4 bases at V and 7 bases at J, leaving 11 bases unmatched. CDR1 MNHEY and CDR2 SMNVEV come from the germline V gene (reference sequence). CDR3 loop: CASSSRTSGRAERNEQFF. The CDR3 DNA is TGTGCCAGCAGTTCTCGGACTAGCGGGAGGGCGGAAAGGAATGAGCAGTTCTTC.

The chain employs TRBV20-1 and TRBJ2-4, with a possible D match to TRBD1 (6 bases). CDR1 is DFQATT, CDR2 SNEGSKA, per germline (reference sequence). V lost 6 bases and J lost 12, with 12 bases in between. The CDR3 has 10 amino acids. The CDR3 bases are TGCAGTGCCCTCGGGGACAATCAGTACTTC. Translation gives CSALGDNQYF.

V usage is TRBV5-6 and J usage is TRBJ2-7, with a possible D match to TRBD2 (7 bases). Per germline, CDR1 SGHDT and CDR2 YYEEEE. This CDR3 comprises 18 residues. The V gene lost 2 bases and the J gene lost 1 base, with 22 bases spanning the gap. CDR3 nucleotide sequence: TGTGCCAGCAGCTTTAGCCTTAGGGGGGGGTTTCCTTCCTACGAGCAGTACTTC. Translating it yields CASSFSLRGGFPSYEQYF.

V usage is TRBV19 and J usage is TRBJ2-4; 10 positions agree with TRBD2. Germline CDR1 reads LNHDA; CDR2 reads SQIVND (reference sequence). Trimming removed 5 bases from V and 1 base from J; junction bases left unmatched: 11. The CDR3 consists of 18 residues. CDR3 sequence: CASSAGTSASGAKNIQYF. In nucleotides, the CDR3 is TGTGCCAGTAGTGCCGGGACTAGCGCCAGTGGGGCCAAAAACATTCAGTACTTC.

This clone has a single count. The chain is built from TRBV7-9 and TRBJ1-3; a possible D gene is TRBD1 (5 bases). CDR1 is SEHNR and CDR2 is FQNEAQ in the germline V gene (reference sequence). There are 17 residues in the CDR3. Between the trimmed V and J ends, which lost 2 bases and 2 bases, there was a span of 16 bases. CDR3 nucleotides: TGTGCCAGCAGCTTAAGGTTAAGGGGCCAAGCTGGAAACACCATATATTTT. It encodes CASSLRLRGQAGNTIYF.

The J gene is TRBJ1-1, the V gene TRBV5-4; the D gene is possibly TRBD1 (6 bases). Trimming pared 3 bases from V and 1 base from J, leaving 10 bases between. Germline loops: CDR1 SGHNT, CDR2 YYREEE (reference sequence). The CDR3 contains 14 residues. CDR3 sequence (DNA): TGTGCCAGCAGCTCCGAACAGGGGAACACTGAAGCTTTCTTT. As protein: CASSSEQGNTEAFF.

The chain couples TRBV4-2 to TRBJ2-2, with 8 positions matching TRBD1. This CDR3 has 15 amino acids. Trimming took 6 bases from V and 1 from J; bases not matched to a gene: 4. Germline V lookup: CDR1 LGHNA, CDR2 YNFKEQ. The CDR3 sequence is CASRPGQENTGELFF. Here the CDR3 DNA reads TGTGCCAGCAGGCCGGGACAGGAGAACACCGGGGAGCTGTTTTTT.

The rearrangement uses TRBV7-9 and TRBJ1-2; 10 bases line up with TRBD1. Germline CDR1 reads SEHNR; CDR2 reads FQNEAQ (reference sequence). Trimming cost V 5 bases and J 2 bases; bases outside gene matches: 5. CDR3 length equals 15 residues. CDR3 DNA: TGTGCCAGCAGCCCAGGACAGGGGGGGAACTATGGCTACACCTTC. Translating gives CASSPGQGGNYGYTF.

The chain carries TRBV15 and TRBJ2-3; TRBD1 matches 9 bases. The CDR3 is 18 residues long. J gave up 2 bases and V 6 bases, and 15 bases lay outside the gene matches. Germline V CDR1 and CDR2: LNHNV, YYDKDF (reference sequence). CDR3 DNA: TGTGCCACCAGGCCTGGGACAGGGAGGAGGGTGTACACAGATACGCAGTATTTT. Protein product: CATRPGTGRRVYTDTQYF.

The chain uses TRBV30 and TRBJ2-2; 8 bases are a match to TRBD2. This CDR3 has 15 amino acids. V gave up 7 bases and J gave up 4 bases; unmatched junction bases: 11. Germline CDR1 and CDR2: GTSNPN and SVGIG (reference sequence). In DNA, the CDR3 is TGTGCCTTTACCCCGGGGGGGAGGCTCACCGGGGAGCTGTTTTTT. Translating gives CAFTPGGRLTGELFF.